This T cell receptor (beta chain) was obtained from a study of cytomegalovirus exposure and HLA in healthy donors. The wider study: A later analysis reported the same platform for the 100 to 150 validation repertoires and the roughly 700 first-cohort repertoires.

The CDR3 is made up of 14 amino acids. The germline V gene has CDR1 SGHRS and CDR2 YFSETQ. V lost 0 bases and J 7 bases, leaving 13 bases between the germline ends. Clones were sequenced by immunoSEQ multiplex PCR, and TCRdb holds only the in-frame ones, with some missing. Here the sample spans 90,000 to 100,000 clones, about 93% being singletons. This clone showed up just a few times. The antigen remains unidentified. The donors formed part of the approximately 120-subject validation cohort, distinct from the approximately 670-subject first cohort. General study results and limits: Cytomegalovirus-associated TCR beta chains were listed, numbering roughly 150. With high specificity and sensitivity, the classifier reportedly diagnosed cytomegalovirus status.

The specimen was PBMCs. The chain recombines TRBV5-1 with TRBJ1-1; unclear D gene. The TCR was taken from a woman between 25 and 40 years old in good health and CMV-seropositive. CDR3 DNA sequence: TGCGCCAGCAGCTTGGCTCTCACCGGTAGTGAAGCTTTCTTT. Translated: CASSLALTGSEAFF.